The present T cell receptor beta chain was sequenced within a study of blood T cells in healthy people across ages. Then a second PCR, running about 6 to 12 cycles, was carried out with a sample-barcoded 5' primer and a J-beta primer mix. From the 5' RACE reads, TCRdb called clonotypes with MiXCR, one entry per CDR3 protein. The table shows around 800,000 distinct CDR3 sequences, with under 45% occurring only once. This clonotype was counted only a few times. Its antigen remains unidentified. General study results and limits: PBMCs went unsorted, and a conclusive naive versus antigen-experienced comparison was therefore prevented.

This TCR came from a man in his 60s in good health. The sample was blood.

CDR3 amino acids: CASSLTGSLGEKLFF. As DNA, the CDR3 is TGTGCCAGCAGCCTGACGGGGTCCCTAGGCGAAAAACTGTTTTTT. This chain links TRBV7-2 with TRBJ1-4; unclear D gene. The CDR3 length is 15 residues. Trimming removed 5 bases from V and 8 bases from J, with 18 bases in between. The germline CDR1 and CDR2 sequences are SGHTA and FQGNSA.